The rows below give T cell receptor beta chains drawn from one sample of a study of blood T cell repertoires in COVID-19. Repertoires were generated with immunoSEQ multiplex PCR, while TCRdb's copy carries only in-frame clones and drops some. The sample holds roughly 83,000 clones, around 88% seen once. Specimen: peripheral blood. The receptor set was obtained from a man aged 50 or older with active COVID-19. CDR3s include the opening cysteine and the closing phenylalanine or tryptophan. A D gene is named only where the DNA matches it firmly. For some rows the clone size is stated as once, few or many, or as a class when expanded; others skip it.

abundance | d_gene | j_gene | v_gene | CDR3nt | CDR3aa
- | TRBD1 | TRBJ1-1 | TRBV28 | TGTGCGGTGGGGGGACAGGTTTTGAACACTGAAGCTTTCTTT | CAVGGQVLNTEAFF
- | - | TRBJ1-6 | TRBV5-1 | TGCGCCAGCAGCCCACAGGGCTATAATTCACCCCTCCACTTT | CASSPQGYNSPLHF
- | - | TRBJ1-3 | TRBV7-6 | TGTGCCAGCACCGCGGAGAGCCCTGGCAGTGGAAACACCATATATTTT | CASTAESPGSGNTIYF
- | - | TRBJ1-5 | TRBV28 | TGTGCCAGCAGTTCCGCTTGGGGGGAGCAGCCCCAGCATTTT | CASSSAWGEQPQHF
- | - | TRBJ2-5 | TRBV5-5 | TGTGCCAGCTCCCCTATGCAAGAGACCCAGTACTTC | CASSPMQETQYF
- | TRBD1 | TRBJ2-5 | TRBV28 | TGTGCCAGCACTAAACTCCCGGGACAGGGGACCGTACAAGAGACCCAGTACTTC | CASTKLPGQGTVQETQYF
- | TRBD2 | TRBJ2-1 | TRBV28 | TGTGCCAGCAGTCCCCCGGGACTAGCGGGAGCGGGTGAGCAGTTCTTC | CASSPPGLAGAGEQFF
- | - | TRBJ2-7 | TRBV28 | TGTGCCAGCAGCCCAATCGGCCAGGAGGCCTACGAGCAGTACTTC | CASSPIGQEAYEQYF
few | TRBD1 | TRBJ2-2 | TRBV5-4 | TGTGCCAGCAGCTCAAGGACAGGGAAGGCCGGGGAGCTGTTTTTT | CASSSRTGKAGELFF
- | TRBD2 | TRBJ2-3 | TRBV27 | TGTGCCAGCAGTTTAGCTAGCGGGGCAGATACGCAGTATTTT | CASSLASGADTQYF
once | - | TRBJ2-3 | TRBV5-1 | TGCGCCAGCAGCTTGGATCCGGGACTCCCCTCATCGCAGTATTTT | CASSLDPGLPSSQYF
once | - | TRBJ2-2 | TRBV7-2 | TGTGCCAGCAGCTTAGCGGGAGTAAGCACCGGGGAGCTGTTTTTT | CASSLAGVSTGELFF
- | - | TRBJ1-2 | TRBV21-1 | TGTGCAGCTTGGTGGCGGGTTGTTGGCTACACCTTC | CAAWWRVVGYTF
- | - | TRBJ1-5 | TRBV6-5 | TGTGCCAGCTGGAAACGGGGGAATCAGCCCCAGCATTTT | CASWKRGNQPQHF
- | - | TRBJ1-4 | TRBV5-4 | TGTGCCAGCAGCCGCCGGACCATGGGAGGTGAAAAACTGTTTTTT | CASSRRTMGGEKLFF
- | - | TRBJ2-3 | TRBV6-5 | TGTGCCAGCACCACGCGGACAGGCACAGATACGCAGTATTTT | CASTTRTGTDTQYF
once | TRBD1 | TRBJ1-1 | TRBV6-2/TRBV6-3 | TGTGCCAGCAGTGGGGACAGGAGGAACACTGAAGCTTTCTTT | CASSGDRRNTEAFF
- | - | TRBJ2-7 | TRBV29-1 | TGCAGCGTATCAGGGTTGGTAAGCTCCTACGAGCAGTACTTC | CSVSGLVSSYEQYF
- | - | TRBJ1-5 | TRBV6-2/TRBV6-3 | TGTGCCAGCAGTGACCAGGGTTATAGCAATCAGCCCCAGCATTTT | CASSDQGYSNQPQHF
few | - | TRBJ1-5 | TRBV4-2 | TGTGCCAGCAGCCAAGAAGGCAGGGGTAGCTATCAGCCCCAGCATTTT | CASSQEGRGSYQPQHF
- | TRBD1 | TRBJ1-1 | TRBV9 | TGTGCCAGCAGCGTAGAGGGGGACAGTTACACTGAAGCTTTCTTT | CASSVEGDSYTEAFF
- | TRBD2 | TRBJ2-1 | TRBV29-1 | TGCAGCGCTCCGGGGCGTGGCGGGAGAATGGGCTCCTACAATGAGCAGTTCTTC | CSAPGRGGRMGSYNEQFF
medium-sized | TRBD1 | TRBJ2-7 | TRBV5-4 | TGTGCCAGCAGCCCCGGGACAGGCTCCTACGAGCAGTACTTC | CASSPGTGSYEQYF
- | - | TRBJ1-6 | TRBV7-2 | TGTGCCAGCACCGCCGCGGGGAACGGCTCACCCCTCCACTTT | CASTAAGNGSPLHF
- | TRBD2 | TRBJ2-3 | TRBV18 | TGTGCCAGCTCACCGGCTAGCGGGAGTGGGCGAGATACGCAGTATTTT | CASSPASGSGRDTQYF
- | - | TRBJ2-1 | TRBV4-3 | TGCGCCAGCAGCCAGGGGGCCGGTTTCAATGAGCAGTTCTTC | CASSQGAGFNEQFF
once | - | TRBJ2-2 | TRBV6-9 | TGTGCCAGCAGTTATTCCGGACAACCGAACACCGGGGAGCTGTTTTTT | CASSYSGQPNTGELFF
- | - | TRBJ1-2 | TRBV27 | TGTGCCAGCAGCCCGGGGGGGCGAATAGGGGGCTACACCTTC | CASSPGGRIGGYTF
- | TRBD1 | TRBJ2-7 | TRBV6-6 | TGTGCCAGCAGTTCTCCAGGACAGGGGAACTACGAGCAGTACTTC | CASSSPGQGNYEQYF
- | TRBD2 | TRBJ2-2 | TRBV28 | TGTGCCAGCAGTGCGGGACTAGATGCCGGGGAGCTGTTTTTT | CASSAGLDAGELFF
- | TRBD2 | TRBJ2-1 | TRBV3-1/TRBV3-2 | TGTGCCAGCTTCACTAGCGGGGGCTTCTACAATGAGCAGTTCTTC | CASFTSGGFYNEQFF
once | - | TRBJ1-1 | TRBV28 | TGTGCCAGCAGTCGTACCACTGGGAGGAACACTGAAGCTTTCTTT | CASSRTTGRNTEAFF
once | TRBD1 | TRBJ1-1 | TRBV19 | TGTGCCAGTAGCTCCCATCGACAGGGCCCGAACACTGAAGCTTTCTTT | CASSSHRQGPNTEAFF
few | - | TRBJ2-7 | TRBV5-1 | TGCGCCAGCAGCTTGGGGGCCTCCGGAGGAGAGCAGTACTTC | CASSLGASGGEQYF
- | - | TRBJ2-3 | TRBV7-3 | TGTGCCAGCAGCTTATCAGGGGCGCCTGGGGAAGATACGCAGTATTTT | CASSLSGAPGEDTQYF
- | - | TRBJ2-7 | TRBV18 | TGTGCCAGCTCACCTGCGTCTGGGGGAGGAGGCCCGGCAGGCACCTACGAGCAGTACTTC | CASSPASGGGGPAGTYEQYF
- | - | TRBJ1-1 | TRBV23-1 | TGCGCCAGCAGTCGCGAGCTTAGTGTTAACACTGAAGCTTTCTTT | CASSRELSVNTEAFF
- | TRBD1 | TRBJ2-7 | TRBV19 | TGTGCCAGTAGTCCCGGGACAGGGTACGAGCAGTACTTC | CASSPGTGYEQYF
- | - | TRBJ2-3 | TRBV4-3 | TGCGCCAGCAGCTCGTACCCTGGGGGGGCCCTAACAGATACGCAGTATTTT | CASSSYPGGALTDTQYF
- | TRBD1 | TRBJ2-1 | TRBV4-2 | TGTGCCAGCAGCCAAGATCCGTGGGGACAGGGCTCCTACAATGAGCAGTTCTTC | CASSQDPWGQGSYNEQFF
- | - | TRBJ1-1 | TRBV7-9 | TGTGCCAGCAGCTTCCGGCAGGGTTCTGAAGCTTTCTTT | CASSFRQGSEAFF